The clone carrying this TCR beta chain has only a few counts. From germline, CDR1 is LNHDA and CDR2 SQIVND (reference sequence). Trimming pared 10 bases from V and 8 bases from J, leaving 20 bases between. The CDR3 loop spans 13 amino acids. This sample was included in a study of T cells in localized non-small cell lung cancer. Generated by immunoSEQ multiplex PCR, the TCRdb table keeps only in-frame clones and is missing some. In the table there are some 11,000 clones, roughly 29% of which are singletons. This sequence joins TRBV19 and TRBJ1-1; D might be TRBD1 (5 bases). This sample comprised lung tumor tissue, obtained before any cancer treatment. This sequence originates from a man aged 35-75 years with stage I lung adenocarcinoma. CDR3 sequence: CATTSGRYREAFF. CDR3 DNA sequence: TGTGCCACCACATCCGGGAGATACAGGGAAGCTTTCTTT.